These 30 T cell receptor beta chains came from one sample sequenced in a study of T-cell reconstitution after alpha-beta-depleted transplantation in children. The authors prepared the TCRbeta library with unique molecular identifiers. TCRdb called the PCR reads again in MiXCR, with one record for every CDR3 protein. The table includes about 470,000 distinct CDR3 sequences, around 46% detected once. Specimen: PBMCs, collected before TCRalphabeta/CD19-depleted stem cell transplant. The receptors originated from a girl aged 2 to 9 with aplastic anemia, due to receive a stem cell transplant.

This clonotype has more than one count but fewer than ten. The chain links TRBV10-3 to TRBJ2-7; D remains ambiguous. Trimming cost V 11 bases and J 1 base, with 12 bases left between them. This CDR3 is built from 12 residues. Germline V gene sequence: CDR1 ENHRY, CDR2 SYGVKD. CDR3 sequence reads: CAAASTSYEQYF. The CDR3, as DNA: TGTGCCGCCGCGAGTACTTCCTACGAGCAGTACTTC.

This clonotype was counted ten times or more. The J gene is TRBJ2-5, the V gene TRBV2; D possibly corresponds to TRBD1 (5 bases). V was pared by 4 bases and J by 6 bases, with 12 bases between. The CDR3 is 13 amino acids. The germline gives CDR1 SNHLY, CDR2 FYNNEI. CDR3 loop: CASSVSGMKTQYF. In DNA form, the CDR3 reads TGTGCCAGCAGTGTATCAGGGATGAAGACCCAGTACTTC. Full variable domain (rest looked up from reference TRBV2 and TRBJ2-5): EPEVTQTPSHQVTQMGQEVILRCVPISNHLYFYWYRQILGQKVEFLVSFYNNEISEKSEIFDDQFSVERPDGSNFTLKIRSTKLEDSAMYFCASSVSGMKTQYFGPGTRLLVL.

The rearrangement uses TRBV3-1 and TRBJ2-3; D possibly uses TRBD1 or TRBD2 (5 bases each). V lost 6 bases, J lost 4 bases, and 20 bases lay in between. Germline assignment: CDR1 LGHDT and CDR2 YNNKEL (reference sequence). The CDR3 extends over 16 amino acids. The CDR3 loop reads CASRLSGGELPDTQYF. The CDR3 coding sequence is TGTGCCAGCAGACTGAGTGGGGGAGAACTACCAGATACGCAGTATTTT.

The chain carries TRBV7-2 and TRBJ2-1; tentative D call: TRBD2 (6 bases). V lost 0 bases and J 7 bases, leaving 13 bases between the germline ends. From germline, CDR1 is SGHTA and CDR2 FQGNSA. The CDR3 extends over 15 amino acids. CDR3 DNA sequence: TGTGCCAGCAGCTTAGCCGGGGGACTGTGGAATGAGCAGTTCTTC. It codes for CASSLAGGLWNEQFF. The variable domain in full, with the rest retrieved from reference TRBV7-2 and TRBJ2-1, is GAGVSQSPSNKVTEKGKDVELRCDPISGHTALYWYRQSLGQGLEFLIYFQGNSAPDKSGLPSDRFSAERTGGSVSTLTIQRTQQEDSAVYLCASSLAGGLWNEQFFGPGTRLTVL.

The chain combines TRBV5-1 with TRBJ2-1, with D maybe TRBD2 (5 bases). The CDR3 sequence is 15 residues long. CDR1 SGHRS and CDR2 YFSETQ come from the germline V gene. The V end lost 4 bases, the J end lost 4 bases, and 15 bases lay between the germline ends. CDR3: CASSPSGNIYNEQFF. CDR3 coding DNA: TGCGCCAGCAGCCCGAGCGGAAATATTTACAATGAGCAGTTCTTC.

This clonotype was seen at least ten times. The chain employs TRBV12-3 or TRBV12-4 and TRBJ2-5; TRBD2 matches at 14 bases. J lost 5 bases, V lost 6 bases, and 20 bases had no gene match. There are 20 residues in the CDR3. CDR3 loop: CASSFSAGLAGDRLAETQYF. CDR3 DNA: TGTGCCAGCAGCTTTAGCGCGGGACTAGCGGGAGATCGGTTGGCGGAGACCCAGTACTTC.

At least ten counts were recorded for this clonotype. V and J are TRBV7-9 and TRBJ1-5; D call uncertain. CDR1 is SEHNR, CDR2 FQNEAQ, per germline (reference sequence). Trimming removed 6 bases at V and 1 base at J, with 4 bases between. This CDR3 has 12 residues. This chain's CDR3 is CASSQSNQPQHF. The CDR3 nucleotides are TGTGCCAGCAGTCAGAGCAATCAGCCCCAGCATTTT.

The CDR3 coding sequence is TGTGCCAGCAGTGAGGGGGGACAGGGCTACAATGAGCAGTTCTTC. Protein: CASSEGGQGYNEQFF. This chain uses TRBV6-1 with TRBJ2-1; TRBD1 agrees at 9 bases. Germline V CDR1 and CDR2: MNHNS, SASEGT. V was pared by 3 bases and J by 3 bases, with 3 bases of the junction left unmatched. The CDR3 runs 15 residues.

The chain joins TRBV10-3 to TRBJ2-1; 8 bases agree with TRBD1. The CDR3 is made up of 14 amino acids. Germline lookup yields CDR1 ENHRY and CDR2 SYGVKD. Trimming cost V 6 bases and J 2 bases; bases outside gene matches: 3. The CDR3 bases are TGTGCCATCAGGGGACAGGAACCCTACAATGAGCAGTTCTTC. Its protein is CAIRGQEPYNEQFF.

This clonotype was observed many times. CDR3 in amino acids: CASSLESLAKNIQYF. In nucleotides, the CDR3 is TGTGCCAGCAGTTTAGAGTCGCTAGCCAAAAACATTCAGTACTTC. The gene calls are TRBV12-3 or TRBV12-4 and TRBJ2-4; D gene unclear. This CDR3 spans 15 amino acids. Trimming took off 1 base at V and 0 bases at J, with 7 bases between the two ends.

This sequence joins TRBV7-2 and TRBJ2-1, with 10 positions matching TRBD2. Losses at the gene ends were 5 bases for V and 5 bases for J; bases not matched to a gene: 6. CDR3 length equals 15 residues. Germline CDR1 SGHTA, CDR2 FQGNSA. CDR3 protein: CASSQTSGSDNEQFF. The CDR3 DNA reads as TGTGCCAGCAGCCAGACTAGCGGGTCGGACAATGAGCAGTTCTTC. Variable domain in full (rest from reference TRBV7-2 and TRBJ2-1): GAGVSQSPSNKVTEKGKDVELRCDPISGHTALYWYRQSLGQGLEFLIYFQGNSAPDKSGLPSDRFSAERTGGSVSTLTIQRTQQEDSAVYLCASSQTSGSDNEQFFGPGTRLTVL.

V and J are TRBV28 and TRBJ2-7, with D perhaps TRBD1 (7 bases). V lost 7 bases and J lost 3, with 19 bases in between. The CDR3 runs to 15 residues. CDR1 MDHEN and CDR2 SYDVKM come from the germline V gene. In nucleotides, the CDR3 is TGTGCCAGCAATATGATGGAGGGGGCAGTCTACGAGCAGTACTTC. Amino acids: CASNMMEGAVYEQYF.

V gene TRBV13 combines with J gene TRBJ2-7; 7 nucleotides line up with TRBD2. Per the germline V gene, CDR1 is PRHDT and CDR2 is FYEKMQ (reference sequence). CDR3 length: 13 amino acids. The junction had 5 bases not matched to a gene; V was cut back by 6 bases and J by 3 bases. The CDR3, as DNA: TGTGCCAGCAGTCGACAGCGGGACTACGAGCAGTACTTC. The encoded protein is CASSRQRDYEQYF.

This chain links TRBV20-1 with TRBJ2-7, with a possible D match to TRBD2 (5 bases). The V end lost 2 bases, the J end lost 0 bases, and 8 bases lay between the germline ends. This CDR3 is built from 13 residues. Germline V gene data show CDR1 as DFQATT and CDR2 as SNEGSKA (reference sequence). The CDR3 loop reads CSARRENSYEQYF. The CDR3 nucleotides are TGCAGTGCTAGACGGGAAAACTCCTACGAGCAGTACTTC.

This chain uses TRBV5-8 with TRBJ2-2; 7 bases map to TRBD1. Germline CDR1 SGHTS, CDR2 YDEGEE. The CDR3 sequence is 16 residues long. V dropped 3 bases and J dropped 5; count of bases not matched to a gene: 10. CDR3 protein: CASSSLPGQSTGELFF. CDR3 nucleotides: TGTGCCAGCAGCTCACTACCGGGACAGTCTACCGGGGAGCTGTTTTTT.

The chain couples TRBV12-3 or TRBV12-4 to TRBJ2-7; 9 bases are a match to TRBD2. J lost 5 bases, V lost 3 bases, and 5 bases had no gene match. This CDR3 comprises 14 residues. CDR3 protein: CASSFSGSGNEQYF. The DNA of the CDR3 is TGTGCCAGCAGTTTTAGCGGGAGTGGCAACGAGCAGTACTTC.

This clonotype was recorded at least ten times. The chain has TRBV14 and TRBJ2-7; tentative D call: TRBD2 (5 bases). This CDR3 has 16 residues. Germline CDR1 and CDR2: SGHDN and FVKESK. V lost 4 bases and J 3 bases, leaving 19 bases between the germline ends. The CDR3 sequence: CASSPGSRLGGYEQYF. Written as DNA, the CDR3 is TGTGCCAGCAGCCCTGGATCCAGACTTGGAGGCTACGAGCAGTACTTC.

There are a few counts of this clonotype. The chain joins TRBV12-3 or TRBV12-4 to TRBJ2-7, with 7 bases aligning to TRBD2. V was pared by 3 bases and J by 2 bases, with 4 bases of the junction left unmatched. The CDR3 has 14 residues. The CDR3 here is CASSFAGVTYEQYF. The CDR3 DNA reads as TGTGCCAGCAGTTTTGCGGGGGTCACCTACGAGCAGTACTTC.

The CDR3 DNA follows: TGTGCCAGCAGCTTGTTTTCGACTAGCGGGGGAAATGAGCAGTTCTTC. Translation: CASSLFSTSGGNEQFF. The chain combines TRBV5-6 with TRBJ2-1; 12 positions agree with TRBD2. V dropped 1 base and J dropped 7; count of bases not matched to a gene: 6. This CDR3 spans 16 amino acids. Germline lookup yields CDR1 SGHDT and CDR2 YYEEEE. Based on the CDR3 plus reference TRBV5-6 and TRBJ2-1, the full variable domain is DAGVTQSPTHLIKTRGQQVTLRCSPKSGHDTVSWYQQALGQGPQFIFQYYEEEERQRGNFPDRFSGHQFPNYSSELNVNALLLGDSALYLCASSLFSTSGGNEQFFGPGTRLTVL.

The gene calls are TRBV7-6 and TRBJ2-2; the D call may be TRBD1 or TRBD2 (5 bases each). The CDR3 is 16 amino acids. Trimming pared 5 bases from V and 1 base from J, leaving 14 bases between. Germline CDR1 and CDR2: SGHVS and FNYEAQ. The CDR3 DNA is TGTGCCAGCAGCCCGTCGAGGGGTCGGAACACCGGGGAGCTGTTTTTT. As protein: CASSPSRGRNTGELFF.

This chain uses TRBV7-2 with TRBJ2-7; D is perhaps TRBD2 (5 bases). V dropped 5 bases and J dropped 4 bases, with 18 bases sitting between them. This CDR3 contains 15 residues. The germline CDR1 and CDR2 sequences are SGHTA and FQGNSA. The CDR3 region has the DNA TGTGCCAGCAGCGAACTAGGACGGCCCCTTTACGAGCAGTACTTC. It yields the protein CASSELGRPLYEQYF.

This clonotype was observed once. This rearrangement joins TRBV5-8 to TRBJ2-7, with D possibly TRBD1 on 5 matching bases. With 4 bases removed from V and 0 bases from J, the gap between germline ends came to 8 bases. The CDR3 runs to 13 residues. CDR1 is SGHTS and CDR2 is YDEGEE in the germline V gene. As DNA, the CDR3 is TGTGCCAGCAGCGGACAAAGCTCCTACGAGCAGTACTTC. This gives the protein CASSGQSSYEQYF.

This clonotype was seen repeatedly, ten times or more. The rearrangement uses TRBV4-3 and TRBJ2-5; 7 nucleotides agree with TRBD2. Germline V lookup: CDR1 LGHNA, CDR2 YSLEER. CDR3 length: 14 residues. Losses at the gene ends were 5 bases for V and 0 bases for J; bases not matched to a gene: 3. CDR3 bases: TGCGCCAGCAGCTCGCGGGGGTACCAAGAGACCCAGTACTTC. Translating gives CASSSRGYQETQYF.

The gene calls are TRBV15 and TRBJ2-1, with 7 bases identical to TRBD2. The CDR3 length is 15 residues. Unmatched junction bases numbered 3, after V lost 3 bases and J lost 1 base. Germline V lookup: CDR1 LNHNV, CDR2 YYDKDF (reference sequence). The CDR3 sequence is CATSRPSGSYNEQFF. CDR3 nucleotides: TGTGCCACCAGCAGGCCTAGCGGTTCCTACAATGAGCAGTTCTTC. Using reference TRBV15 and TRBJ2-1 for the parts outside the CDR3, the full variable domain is DAMVIQNPRYQVTQFGKPVTLSCSQTLNHNVMYWYQQKSSQAPKLLFHYYDKDFNNEADTPDNFQSRRPNTSFCFLDIRSPGLGDTAMYLCATSRPSGSYNEQFFGPGTRLTVL.

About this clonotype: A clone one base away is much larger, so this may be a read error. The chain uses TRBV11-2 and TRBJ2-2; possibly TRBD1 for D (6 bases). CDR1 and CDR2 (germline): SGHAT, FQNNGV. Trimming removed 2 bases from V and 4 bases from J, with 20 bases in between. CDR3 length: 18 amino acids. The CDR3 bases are TGTGCCAGCAGCTTAAGAATCAGGGCAGGGGCGGTCACCGGGGAGCTGTTTTTT. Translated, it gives CASSLRIRAGAVTGELFF.

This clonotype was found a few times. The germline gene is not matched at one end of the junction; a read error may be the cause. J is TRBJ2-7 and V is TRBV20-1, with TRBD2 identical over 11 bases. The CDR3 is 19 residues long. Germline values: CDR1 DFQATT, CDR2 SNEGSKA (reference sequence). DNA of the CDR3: TGCAGTGCTAGAAGGCCCCCTAGCGGGAGGCGGTCGAGCTCCTACGAGCAGTATTTC. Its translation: CSARRPPSGRRSSSYEQYF.

The DNA for the CDR3 is TGTGCCAGCAGCCAACCCAGCGGGGGGGTCAAAAACATTCAGTACTTC. It translates to CASSQPSGGVKNIQYF. The chain links TRBV14 to TRBJ2-4; 10 bases agree with TRBD2. V lost 2 bases to trimming and J lost 3 bases; unmatched junction nucleotides: 4. In germline, CDR1 is SGHDN, CDR2 FVKESK. The CDR3 totals 16 residues.

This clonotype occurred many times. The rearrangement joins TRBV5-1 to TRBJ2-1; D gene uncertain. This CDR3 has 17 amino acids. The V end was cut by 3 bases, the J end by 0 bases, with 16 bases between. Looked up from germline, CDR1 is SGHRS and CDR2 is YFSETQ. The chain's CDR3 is CASSWRLRGRSYNEQFF. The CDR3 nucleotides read TGCGCCAGCAGCTGGAGACTGCGCGGACGCTCCTACAATGAGCAGTTCTTC.

The CDR3: CASSQDRTEAYEQYF. The CDR3 nucleotides are TGTGCCAGCAGCCAAGATCGGACAGAAGCCTACGAGCAGTACTTC. This chain uses TRBV4-2 with TRBJ2-7; D may be TRBD1 (6 bases). This CDR3 has 15 amino acids. From germline, CDR1 is LGHNA and CDR2 YNFKEQ. The V gene lost 0 bases and the J gene lost 2 bases, with 11 bases spanning the gap.

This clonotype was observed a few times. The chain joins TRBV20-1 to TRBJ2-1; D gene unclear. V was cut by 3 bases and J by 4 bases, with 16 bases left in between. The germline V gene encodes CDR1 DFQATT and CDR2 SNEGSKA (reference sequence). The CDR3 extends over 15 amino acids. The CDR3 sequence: CSARQSGRDYNEQFF. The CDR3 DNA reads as TGCAGTGCTAGGCAATCTGGACGCGATTACAATGAGCAGTTCTTC.